The 27 T cell receptor beta chains in this list originate from one sample, sequenced in a study of cytomegalovirus exposure and HLA in healthy donors. PCR was performed using 60 Vbeta and 13 Jbeta primers. Generated by immunoSEQ multiplex PCR, the TCRdb table keeps only in-frame clones and is missing some. Here the sample spans 140,000 to 150,000 clones, over 80% being singletons. Sample: PBMCs. The source of these receptors is a woman in her 30s in good health and CMV-seronegative.

The chain combines TRBV5-1 with TRBJ2-7; 9 positions agree with TRBD1. Germline V gene data show CDR1 as SGHRS and CDR2 as YFSETQ. V was pared by 4 bases and J by 5 bases, with 7 bases of the junction left unmatched. This CDR3 has 14 amino acids. This CDR3 reads CASSLQGAVDEQYF. The DNA for the CDR3 is TGCGCCAGCAGCCTACAGGGGGCCGTAGACGAGCAGTACTTC.

The chain carries TRBV5-8 and TRBJ2-7, with 10 bases matching TRBD1. Per germline, CDR1 SGHTS and CDR2 YDEGEE. The CDR3 loop spans 15 amino acids. Losses at the gene ends were 1 base for V and 3 bases for J; bases not matched to a gene: 4. The CDR3 bases are TGTGCCAGCAGCTTGACCGGGACAGGGGTCTACGAGCAGTACTTC. The encoded protein is CASSLTGTGVYEQYF.

The chain joins TRBV29-1 to TRBJ2-1; 7 positions agree with TRBD2. J was trimmed by 6 bases and V by 6 bases; bases with no gene match: 11. Germline V gives CDR1 SQVTM, CDR2 ANQGSEA. This CDR3 has 14 residues. CDR3 sequence (DNA): TGCAGCGTGGCTCAGGCGGGAGTGATCAATGAGCAGTTCTTC. It codes for CSVAQAGVINEQFF.

The rearrangement joins TRBV7-6 to TRBJ2-1; 8 nucleotides align to TRBD2. The CDR3 sequence is 16 residues long. Germline V gene data show CDR1 as SGHVS and CDR2 as FNYEAQ. Losses at the gene ends were 5 bases for V and 3 bases for J; bases not matched to a gene: 9. The CDR3: CASSETPTSVYNEQFF. In nucleotides, the CDR3 is TGTGCCAGCAGCGAAACACCGACTAGCGTCTACAATGAGCAGTTCTTC.

The chain combines TRBV7-2 with TRBJ2-2; 10 nucleotides align to TRBD1. V lost 1 base, J lost 7 bases, and 6 bases stayed unmatched. The CDR3 loop spans 16 amino acids. CDR1 and CDR2 (germline): SGHTA, FQGNSA. The CDR3 loop reads CASSLGRTGGFGELFF. The CDR3 DNA follows: TGTGCCAGCAGCTTAGGGCGGACAGGGGGTTTCGGGGAGCTGTTTTTT. The whole variable domain, remainder taken from reference TRBV7-2 and TRBJ2-2, is GAGVSQSPSNKVTEKGKDVELRCDPISGHTALYWYRQSLGQGLEFLIYFQGNSAPDKSGLPSDRFSAERTGGSVSTLTIQRTQQEDSAVYLCASSLGRTGGFGELFFGEGSRLTVL.

This rearrangement joins TRBV2 to TRBJ1-2; 12 nucleotides match TRBD1. V shed 6 bases, J shed 8 bases, and the junction held 4 bases outside the gene matches. The CDR3 covers 13 residues. Germline CDR1 SNHLY, CDR2 FYNNEI. CDR3 loop: CASRGTGGRGYTF. CDR3 coding DNA: TGTGCCAGCAGGGGGACAGGGGGCCGGGGCTACACCTTC.

Comment on this clone: An end of the junction does not agree with germline; a read error may underlie this. The chain carries TRBV7-2 and TRBJ2-7; 11 bases are a match to TRBD2. CDR3 length equals 14 residues. Per the germline V gene, CDR1 is SGHTA and CDR2 is FQGNSA. The CDR3 region is CASHRSGGAYERYF. The CDR3, as DNA: TGTGCCAGCCACCGTAGCGGGGGGGCTTACGAGCGGTACTTC.

This clone showed up just a few times. The chain employs TRBV10-1 and TRBJ1-3; no clear D. V lost 4 bases and J lost 4, with 11 bases in between. The CDR3 spans 14 residues. CDR1 is WNHNN, CDR2 SYGVQD, per germline (reference sequence). The CDR3 DNA is TGCGCCAGCAGTGCGGTCGGTTTCGGAAACACCATATATTTT. It codes for CASSAVGFGNTIYF.

The chain recombines TRBV7-6 with TRBJ1-2; 9 bases are shared with TRBD1. This CDR3 spans 17 amino acids. In germline, CDR1 is SGHVS, CDR2 FNYEAQ. V dropped 1 base and J dropped 4; count of bases not matched to a gene: 10. In nucleotides, the CDR3 is TGTGCCAGCAGCTTAGAGATAAACAGGGGGCGAAGCTATGGCTACACCTTC. Amino acids: CASSLEINRGRSYGYTF.

This sequence joins TRBV5-1 and TRBJ2-1; TRBD2 matches 10 bases. Losses at the gene ends were 2 bases for V and 9 bases for J; bases not matched to a gene: 11. From germline, CDR1 is SGHRS and CDR2 YFSETQ. The CDR3 totals 16 residues. The CDR3 loop reads CASSLIASGSRGEQFF. In DNA, the CDR3 is TGCGCCAGCAGCTTAATCGCTAGCGGGAGTCGCGGTGAGCAGTTCTTC.

This chain links TRBV5-1 with TRBJ1-4; 7 bases agree with TRBD1. Trimming at V came to 1 base and at J to 2 bases, leaving 8 bases not matched to a gene. The CDR3 sequence is 17 residues long. Germline CDR1 SGHRS, CDR2 YFSETQ. The DNA for the CDR3 is TGCGCCAGCAGCTTGTATCCCCAGGGGGTGACTAATGAAAAACTGTTTTTT. Residues: CASSLYPQGVTNEKLFF.

The chain recombines TRBV6-5 with TRBJ2-1; TRBD2 matches at 8 bases. Germline assignment: CDR1 MNHEY and CDR2 SVGAGI. J was trimmed by 5 bases and V by 7 bases; bases with no gene match: 10. CDR3 size: 15 residues. CDR3 DNA: TGTGCCAGCACCCGACCCCGGGGGGGCAACAATGAGCAGTTCTTC. Its protein product is CASTRPRGGNNEQFF.

This chain links TRBV9 with TRBJ2-3; D is possibly TRBD2 (5 bases). This CDR3 is 18 amino acids long. CDR1 and CDR2 (germline): SGDLS, YYNGEE. The germline V and J ends were trimmed by 0 bases and 4 bases, with 21 bases remaining between them. CDR3 in amino acids: CASSVAAGPTRFADTQYF. In nucleotides, the CDR3 is TGTGCCAGCAGCGTAGCGGCGGGCCCCACACGGTTCGCAGATACGCAGTATTTT.

The rearrangement joins TRBV2 to TRBJ2-1; the D gene is possibly TRBD2 (5 bases). Germline V gene data show CDR1 as SNHLY and CDR2 as FYNNEI. V was shortened by 6 bases and J by 8 bases, with 17 bases between the two germline ends. CDR3 length: 14 residues. CDR3 protein: CASREDPIGYEQFF. DNA of the CDR3: TGTGCCAGCAGGGAGGACCCCATTGGCTATGAGCAGTTCTTC.

This clone was detected only once. The V gene is TRBV5-4, the J gene TRBJ2-1, with D possibly matching TRBD1 (5 bases). The germline V gene has CDR1 SGHNT and CDR2 YYREEE (reference sequence). The CDR3 is 14 amino acids. Trimming pared 1 base from V and 4 bases from J, leaving 9 bases between. For the CDR3, the DNA is TGTGCCAGCAGCTTGCGATCAGGGTACAATGAGCAGTTCTTC. It translates to CASSLRSGYNEQFF.

This chain links TRBV30 with TRBJ2-1, with a tentative D call TRBD2 (7 bases). Germline V CDR1 and CDR2: GTSNPN, SVGIG (reference sequence). V dropped 4 bases and J dropped 4 bases, with 20 bases sitting between them. The CDR3 runs 16 residues. For the CDR3, the DNA is TGTGCCTGGATTAAGGGGGGGGGCCGCGGATACAATGAGCAGTTCTTC. Translated: CAWIKGGGRGYNEQFF.

The V gene is TRBV19, the J gene TRBJ2-7; 10 nucleotides agree with TRBD1. CDR3 length: 15 residues. CDR1 LNHDA and CDR2 SQIVND come from the germline V gene (reference sequence). With V trimmed by 5 bases and J by 1 base, 5 bases remained unmatched. In nucleotides, the CDR3 is TGTGCCAGTAGTTCCGGGACAGGGGCTTCCTACGAGCAGTACTTC. It codes for CASSSGTGASYEQYF.

This clone has more than one count but fewer than ten. The chain has TRBV5-6 and TRBJ1-3; D is undetermined. V was cut by 1 base and J by 0 bases, with 8 bases left in between. Per germline, CDR1 SGHDT and CDR2 YYEEEE. The CDR3 is 15 residues long. This CDR3 reads CASSLPESSGNTIYF. The CDR3 DNA follows: TGTGCCAGCAGCTTGCCTGAGAGCTCTGGAAACACCATATATTTT.

The CDR3 spells CASSQVLDGYEQYF. CDR3 DNA: TGCGCCAGCAGCCAAGTTCTAGACGGTTACGAGCAGTACTTC. The chain joins TRBV4-1 to TRBJ2-7; D is ambiguous. The CDR3 extends over 14 amino acids. Trimming took 1 base from V and 4 from J, leaving 11 bases between them. Germline CDR1 reads MGHRA; CDR2 reads YSYEKL.

V and J are TRBV7-2 and TRBJ2-1, with 11 bases lining up with TRBD2. Germline CDR1 and CDR2: SGHTA and FQGNSA. The CDR3 extends over 17 amino acids. With V trimmed by 5 bases and J by 10 bases, 16 bases remained unmatched. The CDR3 bases are TGTGCCAGCAGCCTGGATAGCGGGAGGGCCCGACGCCTAGAGCAGTTCTTC. Translation gives CASSLDSGRARRLEQFF.

The chain couples TRBV9 to TRBJ2-7; no clear D gene. The V gene lost 5 bases and the J gene lost 3 bases, with 12 bases spanning the gap. The CDR3 has 13 amino acids. CDR1 is SGDLS and CDR2 is YYNGEE in the germline V gene. The CDR3 here is CASSATVNYEQYF. The CDR3 DNA is TGTGCCAGCAGTGCAACAGTGAACTACGAGCAGTACTTC.

This chain connects TRBV19 to TRBJ2-7, with 9 nucleotides matching TRBD1. The CDR3 runs to 13 residues. CDR1 LNHDA and CDR2 SQIVND come from the germline V gene (reference sequence). V gave up 6 bases and J gave up 5 bases; unmatched junction bases: 5. In DNA, the CDR3 is TGTGCCAGTAGCCAGACAGGGGGAGACGAGCAGTACTTC. Residues: CASSQTGGDEQYF.

This clone was seen just once. This chain uses TRBV7-9 with TRBJ1-1; D gene uncertain. The germline V gene encodes CDR1 SEHNR and CDR2 FQNEAQ (reference sequence). The V end lost 2 bases, the J end lost 7 bases, and 11 bases lay between the germline ends. There are 13 residues in the CDR3. CDR3 nucleotide sequence: TGTGCCAGCAGCTTAAATCCGGGATTTGAAGCTTTCTTT. Protein product: CASSLNPGFEAFF.

The chain is built from TRBV10-3 and TRBJ2-3, with 12 bases matching TRBD2. Germline V lookup: CDR1 ENHRY, CDR2 SYGVKD. V lost 7 bases to trimming and J lost 3 bases; unmatched junction nucleotides: 5. This CDR3 has 15 residues. The CDR3 coding sequence is TGTGCCATCAATAGCCTAGCGGGGGGGACAGATACGCAGTATTTT. It codes for CAINSLAGGTDTQYF.

This clone was counted a few times. The chain uses TRBV7-3 and TRBJ1-1; no firm D call. Trimming removed 0 bases at V and 5 bases at J, with 7 bases between. The CDR3 spans 13 residues. CDR1 SGHTA and CDR2 FQGTGA come from the germline V gene. CDR3 sequence reads: CASSLTMSTEAFF. CDR3 coding DNA: TGTGCCAGCAGCTTAACTATGTCTACTGAAGCTTTCTTT.

The V call is TRBV5-1, the J call TRBJ1-2; 8 nucleotides match TRBD1. V lost 5 bases and J lost 3; bases outside the gene matches: 6. Per the germline V gene, CDR1 is SGHRS and CDR2 is YFSETQ. The CDR3 has 14 amino acids. The CDR3 DNA reads as TGCGCCAGCAGTCGCTCGGGACAGGACTATGGCTACACCTTC. Protein sequence: CASSRSGQDYGYTF.

The V gene is TRBV7-9, the J gene TRBJ2-3; 8 bases agree with TRBD2. The CDR3 covers 17 residues. Trimming cost V 7 bases and J 0 bases; bases outside gene matches: 12. CDR1 and CDR2 (germline): SEHNR, FQNEAQ (reference sequence). CDR3 residues: CASNGGARGKSTDTQYF. DNA of the CDR3: TGTGCCAGCAACGGGGGGGCCAGGGGTAAAAGCACAGATACGCAGTATTTT.